The sequence of this T cell receptor (beta chain) was determined in a study of identical twins. V lost 6 bases and J lost 8; bases outside the gene matches: 14. CDR3 length: 16 amino acids. TCRdb used MiXCR to reprocess the 5' RACE reads, holding one entry per CDR3 protein. Seen here are some 760,000 distinct CDR3 sequences, approximately 18% observed once, and the top ten hold about an eighth. Study-level results: Fewer insertions were carried by abundant cord blood beta clonotypes, but none was seen in memory repertoires.

As for this clonotype: Its antigen is not identified.

The same sample was also studied in work on T cells expressing NK-cell markers. From that report: Dominant NKG2C+ clonotypes accounted for about 1.0-8% of CD8+ T cells in about six donors.

The TCR originated in a woman aged 18-35 years in good health. The chain joins TRBV12-3 or TRBV12-4 to TRBJ2-1, with 9 bases that match TRBD2. The specimen was PBMCs. In nucleotides, the CDR3 is TGTGCCAGCAGGGGACTAGCAAGAGGGTTTTGGCATGAGCAGTTCTTC. This codes for CASRGLARGFWHEQFF.